This TCR beta chain was found in a study of T cell changes during pregnancy in multiple sclerosis (dated by TCRdb to between 2018 and 2020). Background for the entire study: In women with multiple sclerosis, the researchers looked at how the T cell repertoire shifted as pregnancy progressed.

Library prep was done by the immunoSEQ multiplex PCR assay. TCRdb stores this immuneACCESS table with in-frame sequences only. Part of the clones is absent; in the studies checked, under half of the shortfall reflects unresolved V genes, and no reason is known for the rest. Counted in this sample were some 100,000 clones; around 90% of them appeared once. The top ten clones comprise approximately 1.2% of the sample. As to this clone: Its target antigen remains unknown. Base-call qualities are not available, and no considerably larger clone is one nucleotide away.

The CDR3 holds 15 amino acids from the cysteine to the phenylalanine. Kept here is only the CDR3 DNA, which spans 45 bases and is read in frame from base 1. The germline V gene sets CDR1 to SGHRS and CDR2 to YFSETQ. V lost 4 bases and J lost 2 bases, and the count of bases not matched to a germline gene is 5. The material sequenced was peripheral blood, taken in the second trimester of pregnancy. This sequence was found in a female donor with multiple sclerosis, enrolled in a pregnancy study. The V and J segments used are TRBV5-1 and TRBJ2-7, with 11 bases aligning to TRBD2. The DNA sequence follows: TGCGCCAGCAGCCGACTAGCGGGACAAGCCTACGAGCAGTACTTC. Its protein is CASSRLAGQAYEQYF. The full variable domain, with segments outside the CDR3 supplied by the reference TRBV5-1 and TRBJ2-7 proteins, appears as KAGVTQTPRYLIKTRGQQVTLSCSPISGHRSVSWYQQTPGQGLQFLFEYFSETQRNKGNFPGRFSGRQFSNSRSEMNVSTLELGDSALYLCASSRLAGQAYEQYFGPGTRLTVT.